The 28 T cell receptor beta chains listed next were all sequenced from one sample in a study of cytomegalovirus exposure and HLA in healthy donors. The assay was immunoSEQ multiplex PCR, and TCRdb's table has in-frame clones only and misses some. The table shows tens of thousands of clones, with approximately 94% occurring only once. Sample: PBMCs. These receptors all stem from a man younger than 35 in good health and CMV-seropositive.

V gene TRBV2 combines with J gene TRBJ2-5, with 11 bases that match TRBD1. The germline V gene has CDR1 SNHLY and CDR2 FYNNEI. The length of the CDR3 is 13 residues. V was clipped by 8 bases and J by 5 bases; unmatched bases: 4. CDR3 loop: CASDRDRGETQYF. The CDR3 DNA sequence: TGTGCCAGCGACCGGGACAGGGGGGAGACCCAGTACTTC.

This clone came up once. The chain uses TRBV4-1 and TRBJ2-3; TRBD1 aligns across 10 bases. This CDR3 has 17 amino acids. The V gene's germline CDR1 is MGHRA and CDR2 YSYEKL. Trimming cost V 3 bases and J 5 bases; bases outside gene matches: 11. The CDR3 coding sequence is TGCGCCAGCAGCCAGGAGCCCCGGACAGGGGGTGAAGATACGCAGTATTTT. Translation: CASSQEPRTGGEDTQYF.

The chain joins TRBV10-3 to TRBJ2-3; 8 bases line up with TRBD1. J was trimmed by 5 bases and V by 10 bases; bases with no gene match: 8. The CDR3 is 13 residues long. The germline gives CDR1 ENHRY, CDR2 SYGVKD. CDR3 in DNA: TGTGCCACCGACAGGGGAAACGTAGATACGCAGTATTTT. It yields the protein CATDRGNVDTQYF.

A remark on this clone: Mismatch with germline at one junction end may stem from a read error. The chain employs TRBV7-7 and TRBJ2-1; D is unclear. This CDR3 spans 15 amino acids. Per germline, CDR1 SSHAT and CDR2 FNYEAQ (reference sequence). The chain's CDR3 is CASSENYDPYNEQFF. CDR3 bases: TGTGCTAGCAGCGAGAATTACGATCCCTACAATGAGCAGTTCTTC.

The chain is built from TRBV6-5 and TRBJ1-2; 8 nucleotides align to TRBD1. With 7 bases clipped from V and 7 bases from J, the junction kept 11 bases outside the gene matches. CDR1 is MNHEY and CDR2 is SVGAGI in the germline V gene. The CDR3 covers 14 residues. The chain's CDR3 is CASNPGQGGSGYTF. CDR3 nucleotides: TGTGCCAGCAACCCCGGACAGGGAGGCAGTGGCTACACCTTC.

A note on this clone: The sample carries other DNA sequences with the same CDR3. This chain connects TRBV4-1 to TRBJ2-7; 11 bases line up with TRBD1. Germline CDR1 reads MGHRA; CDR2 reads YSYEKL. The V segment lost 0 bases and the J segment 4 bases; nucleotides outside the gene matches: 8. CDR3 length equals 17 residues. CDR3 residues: CASSQDQRTGGAYEQYF. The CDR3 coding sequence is TGCGCCAGCAGCCAAGATCAAAGGACAGGGGGCGCATACGAGCAGTACTTC.

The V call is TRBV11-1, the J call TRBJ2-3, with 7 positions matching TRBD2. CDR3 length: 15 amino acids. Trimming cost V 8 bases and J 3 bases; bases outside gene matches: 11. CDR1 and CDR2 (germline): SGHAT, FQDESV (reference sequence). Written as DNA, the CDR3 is TGTGCCAGCTCGATACACACGGGAGGAACAGATACGCAGTATTTT. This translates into CASSIHTGGTDTQYF.

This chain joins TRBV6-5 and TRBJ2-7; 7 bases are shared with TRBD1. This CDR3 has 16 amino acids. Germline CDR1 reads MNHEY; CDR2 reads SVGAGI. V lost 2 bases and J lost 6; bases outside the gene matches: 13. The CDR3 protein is CASSYTTGSINGEQYF. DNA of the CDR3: TGTGCCAGCAGTTACACGACAGGGAGCATTAACGGCGAGCAGTACTTC.

In DNA, the CDR3 is TGTGCCAGTAGTAAATACTCACAGGGGATCAAAAACATTCAGTACTTC. It yields the protein CASSKYSQGIKNIQYF. The rearrangement links TRBV19 to TRBJ2-4; 7 positions match TRBD1. The CDR3 is 16 residues long. CDR1 is LNHDA, CDR2 SQIVND, per germline (reference sequence). V dropped 4 bases and J dropped 3; count of bases not matched to a gene: 9.

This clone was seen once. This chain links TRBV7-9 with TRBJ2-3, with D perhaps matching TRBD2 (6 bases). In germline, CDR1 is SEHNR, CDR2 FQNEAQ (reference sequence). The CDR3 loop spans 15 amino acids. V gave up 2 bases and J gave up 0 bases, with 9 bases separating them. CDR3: CASSLLAASTDTQYF. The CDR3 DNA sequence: TGTGCCAGCAGCTTATTAGCGGCTAGCACAGATACGCAGTATTTT.

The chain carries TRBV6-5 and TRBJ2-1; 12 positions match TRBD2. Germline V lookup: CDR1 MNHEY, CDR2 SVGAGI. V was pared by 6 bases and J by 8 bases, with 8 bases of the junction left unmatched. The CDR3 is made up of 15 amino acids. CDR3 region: CASSRPSGRDDEQFF. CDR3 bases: TGTGCCAGCAGCCGTCCTAGCGGGAGGGATGATGAGCAGTTCTTC.

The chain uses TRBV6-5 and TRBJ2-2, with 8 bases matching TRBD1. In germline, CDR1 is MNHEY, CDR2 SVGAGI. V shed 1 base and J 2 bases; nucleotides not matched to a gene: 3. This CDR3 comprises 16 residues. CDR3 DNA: TGTGCCAGCAGTTACTACGGACAGGGAAACACCGGGGAGCTGTTTTTT. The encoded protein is CASSYYGQGNTGELFF.

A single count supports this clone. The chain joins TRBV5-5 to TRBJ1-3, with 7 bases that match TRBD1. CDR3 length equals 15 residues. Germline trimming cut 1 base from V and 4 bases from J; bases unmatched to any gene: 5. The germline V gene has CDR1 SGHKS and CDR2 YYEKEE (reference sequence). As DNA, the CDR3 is TGTGCCAGCAGCTTGACAGGGGACGTGGGAAACACCATATATTTT. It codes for CASSLTGDVGNTIYF.

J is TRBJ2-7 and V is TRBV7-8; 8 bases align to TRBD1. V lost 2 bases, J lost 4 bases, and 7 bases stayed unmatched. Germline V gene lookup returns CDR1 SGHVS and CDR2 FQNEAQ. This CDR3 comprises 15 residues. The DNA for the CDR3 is TGTGCCAGCAGCTTACCCCGGGACAGGATATACGAGCAGTACTTC. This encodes CASSLPRDRIYEQYF.

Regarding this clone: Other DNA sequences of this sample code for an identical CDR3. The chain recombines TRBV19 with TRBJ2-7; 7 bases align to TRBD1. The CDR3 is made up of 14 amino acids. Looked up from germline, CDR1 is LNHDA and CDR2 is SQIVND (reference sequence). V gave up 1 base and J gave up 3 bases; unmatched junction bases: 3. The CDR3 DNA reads TGTGCCAGTAGTATAGTGGCAGGGGGCTACGAGCAGTACTTC. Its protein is CASSIVAGGYEQYF.

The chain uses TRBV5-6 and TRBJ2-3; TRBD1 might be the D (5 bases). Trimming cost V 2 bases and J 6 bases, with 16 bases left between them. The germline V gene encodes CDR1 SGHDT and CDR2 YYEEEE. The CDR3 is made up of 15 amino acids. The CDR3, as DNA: TGTGCCAGCAGCTTTGCAGGGCCTCTTTTCGATACGCAGTATTTT. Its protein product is CASSFAGPLFDTQYF. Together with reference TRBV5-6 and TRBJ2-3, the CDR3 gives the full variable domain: DAGVTQSPTHLIKTRGQQVTLRCSPKSGHDTVSWYQQALGQGPQFIFQYYEEEERQRGNFPDRFSGHQFPNYSSELNVNALLLGDSALYLCASSFAGPLFDTQYFGPGTRLTVL.

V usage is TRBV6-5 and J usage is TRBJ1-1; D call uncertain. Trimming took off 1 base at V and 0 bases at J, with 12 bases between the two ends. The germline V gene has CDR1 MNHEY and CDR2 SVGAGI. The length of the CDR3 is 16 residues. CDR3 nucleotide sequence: TGTGCCAGCAGTTACTTAGGAGGACTCATGAACACTGAAGCTTTCTTT. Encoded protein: CASSYLGGLMNTEAFF.

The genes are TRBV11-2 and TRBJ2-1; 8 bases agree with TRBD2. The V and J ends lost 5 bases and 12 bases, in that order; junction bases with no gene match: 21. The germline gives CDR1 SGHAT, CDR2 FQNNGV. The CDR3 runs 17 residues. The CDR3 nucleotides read TGTGCCAGCAGCCCACTTGGACGGGCTAGCGGGTCCCGGGGGCAGTTCTTC. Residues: CASSPLGRASGSRGQFF.

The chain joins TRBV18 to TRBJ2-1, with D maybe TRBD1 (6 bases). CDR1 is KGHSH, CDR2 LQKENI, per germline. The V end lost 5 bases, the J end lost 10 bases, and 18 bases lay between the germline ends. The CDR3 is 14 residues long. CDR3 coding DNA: TGTGCCAGCTCAACATCCGGGACACGGCTAGAGCAGTTCTTC. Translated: CASSTSGTRLEQFF.

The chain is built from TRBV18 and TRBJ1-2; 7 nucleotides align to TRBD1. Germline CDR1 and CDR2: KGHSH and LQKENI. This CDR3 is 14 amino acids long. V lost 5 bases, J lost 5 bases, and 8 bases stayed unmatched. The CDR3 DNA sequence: TGTGCCAGCTCAGGACGGGACAGCTCTTATGGCTACACCTTC. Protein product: CASSGRDSSYGYTF.

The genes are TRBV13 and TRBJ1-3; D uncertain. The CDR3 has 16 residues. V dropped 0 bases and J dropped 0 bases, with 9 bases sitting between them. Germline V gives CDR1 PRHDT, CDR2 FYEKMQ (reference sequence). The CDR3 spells CASSLGGGRSGNTIYF. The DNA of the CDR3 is TGTGCCAGCAGCTTAGGTGGAGGTCGCTCTGGAAACACCATATATTTT.

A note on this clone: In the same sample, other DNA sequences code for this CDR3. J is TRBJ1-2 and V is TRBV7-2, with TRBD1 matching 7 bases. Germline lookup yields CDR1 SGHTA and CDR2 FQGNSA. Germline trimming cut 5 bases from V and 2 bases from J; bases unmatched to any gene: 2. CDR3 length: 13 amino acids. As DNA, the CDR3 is TGTGCCAGCAGCCCGGACAGGAACTATGGCTACACCTTC. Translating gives CASSPDRNYGYTF.

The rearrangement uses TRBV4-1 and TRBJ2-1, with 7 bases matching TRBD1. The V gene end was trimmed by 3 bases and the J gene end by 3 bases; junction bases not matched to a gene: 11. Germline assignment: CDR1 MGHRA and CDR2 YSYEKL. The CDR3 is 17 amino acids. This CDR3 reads CASSQQAAGTDYNEQFF. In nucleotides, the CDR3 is TGCGCCAGCAGCCAGCAGGCCGCCGGGACAGACTACAATGAGCAGTTCTTC.

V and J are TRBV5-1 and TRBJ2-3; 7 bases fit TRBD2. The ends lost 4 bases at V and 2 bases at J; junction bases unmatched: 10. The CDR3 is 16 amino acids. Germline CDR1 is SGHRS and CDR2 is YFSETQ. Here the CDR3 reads CASSLWGGTATDTQYF. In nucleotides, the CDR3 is TGCGCCAGCAGCCTCTGGGGGGGGACTGCCACAGATACGCAGTATTTT.

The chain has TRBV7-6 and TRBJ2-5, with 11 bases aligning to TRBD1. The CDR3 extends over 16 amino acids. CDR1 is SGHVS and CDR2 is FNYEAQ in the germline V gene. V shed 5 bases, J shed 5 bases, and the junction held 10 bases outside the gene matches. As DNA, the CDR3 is TGTGCCAGCAGCCCCGGGACAGGGGGTTTCGGGGAGACCCAGTACTTC. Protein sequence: CASSPGTGGFGETQYF.

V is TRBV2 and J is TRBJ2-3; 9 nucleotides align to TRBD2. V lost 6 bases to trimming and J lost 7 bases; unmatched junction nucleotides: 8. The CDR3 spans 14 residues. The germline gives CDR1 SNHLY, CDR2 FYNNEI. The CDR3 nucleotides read TGTGCCAGCAGCGGTAGCGGGAGTGGTAATACGCAGTATTTT. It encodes CASSGSGSGNTQYF.

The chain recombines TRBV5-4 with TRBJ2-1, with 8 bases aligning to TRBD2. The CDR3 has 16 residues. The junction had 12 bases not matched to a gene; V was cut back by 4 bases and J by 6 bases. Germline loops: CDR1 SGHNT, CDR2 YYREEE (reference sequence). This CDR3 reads CASSQEQAGVINEQFF. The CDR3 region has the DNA TGTGCCAGCAGCCAAGAGCAAGCGGGAGTCATCAATGAGCAGTTCTTC.

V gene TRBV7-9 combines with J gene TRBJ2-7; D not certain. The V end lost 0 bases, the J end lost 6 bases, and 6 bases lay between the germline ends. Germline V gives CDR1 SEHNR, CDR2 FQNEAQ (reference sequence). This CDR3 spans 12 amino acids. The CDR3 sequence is CASSLATGEQYF. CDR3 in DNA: TGTGCCAGCAGCTTAGCGACGGGCGAGCAGTACTTC.